The 20 T cell receptor beta chains below were found in one sample sequenced in a study of blood T cells in healthy people across ages. PCR was performed a second time for roughly 7 to 11 cycles using a sample-barcoded 5' primer and a J-beta primer mix. TCRdb itself ran the 5' RACE reads through MiXCR, one entry per CDR3 protein. The table shows fewer than 2,000,000 distinct CDR3 sequences, with about 31% occurring only once. The sample taken for sequencing was blood. These receptors were collected from a woman aged 25 to 39 in good health.

There are a few counts of this clonotype. V is TRBV7-9 and J is TRBJ2-7, with D uncertain. The V and J ends lost 4 bases and 6 bases respectively, with 13 bases between them. This CDR3 spans 13 amino acids. CDR1 is SEHNR and CDR2 is FQNEAQ in the germline V gene (reference sequence). The CDR3, as DNA: TGTGCCAGCAGCTATTCGGCCGAACGCGAGCAGTACTTC. Its translation: CASSYSAEREQYF.

V and J are TRBV4-1 and TRBJ1-5, with 10 bases lining up with TRBD1. The CDR3 loop spans 16 amino acids. The V segment lost 0 bases and the J segment 3 bases; nucleotides outside the gene matches: 2. The germline gives CDR1 MGHRA, CDR2 YSYEKL. DNA for the CDR3: TGCGCCAGCAGCCAAGAAAGACAGGGGGCCAATCAGCCCCAGCATTTT. Its protein product is CASSQERQGANQPQHF.

The V call is TRBV20-1, the J call TRBJ1-1; tentatively, D is TRBD1 (5 bases). Germline-derived CDR1 and CDR2 are DFQATT and SNEGSKA (reference sequence). The CDR3 covers 13 residues. Trimming shortened V by 5 bases and J by 10 bases, and 20 bases separated the two germline ends. The CDR3 here is CSAAGTDQPTAFF. CDR3 coding DNA: TGCAGTGCTGCAGGGACGGACCAACCCACAGCTTTCTTT.

As to this clonotype: Just one base apart from a much larger clone, this may be a read error. V and J are TRBV5-1 and TRBJ2-1, with 7 nucleotides matching TRBD1. V lost 0 bases to trimming and J lost 5 bases; unmatched junction nucleotides: 2. This CDR3 contains 14 residues. The germline V gene has CDR1 SGHRS and CDR2 YFSETQ. CDR3 sequence (DNA): TGCGCCAGCAGCTTGGAGACAGGGAACAATGAGCAGTTCTTC. Protein product: CASSLETGNNEQFF.

V and J are TRBV4-2 and TRBJ1-6; D gene ambiguous. This CDR3 is 16 amino acids long. Germline V lookup: CDR1 LGHNA, CDR2 YNFKEQ. Deletions cut 0 bases from V and 10 bases from J, with 16 bases between. Here the CDR3 reads CASSQEGPRAGSPLHF. DNA of the CDR3: TGTGCCAGCAGCCAAGAAGGGCCAAGGGCTGGGTCACCCCTCCACTTT.

The chain links TRBV27 to TRBJ2-1; no clear D gene. Germline V CDR1 and CDR2: MNHEY, SMNVEV (reference sequence). The V end lost 6 bases, the J end lost 2 bases, and 14 bases lay between the germline ends. The CDR3 consists of 15 residues. CDR3 coding DNA: TGTGCCAGCAGCGCCCGGTCTTACACCTACAATGAGCAGTTCTTC. It is translated as CASSARSYTYNEQFF.

J is TRBJ2-2 and V is TRBV4-2; TRBD2 agrees at 11 bases. Trimming cost V 1 base and J 1 base; bases outside gene matches: 5. This CDR3 is 18 amino acids long. CDR1 LGHNA and CDR2 YNFKEQ come from the germline V gene. CDR3 in DNA: TGTGCCAGCAGCCAAGTGAGGACTAGCGGGCAGAACACCGGGGAGCTGTTTTTT. The encoded protein is CASSQVRTSGQNTGELFF.

A note on this clonotype: The junction departs from the called germline gene at one end, perhaps through a read error. The chain uses TRBV24-1 and TRBJ1-5, with D hard to call. This CDR3 comprises 17 residues. Germline CDR1 is KGHDR and CDR2 is SFDVKD. This CDR3 is CATSDSSGAGDNQPRHF. The CDR3 nucleotides are TGTGCCACCAGTGATTCTTCGGGTGCGGGAGACAATCAGCCCCGGCATTTT.

The chain uses TRBV27 and TRBJ2-3; the match to TRBD2 covers 11 bases. The length of the CDR3 is 14 residues. Germline V gene data show CDR1 as MNHEY and CDR2 as SMNVEV (reference sequence). The V gene end was trimmed by 1 base and the J gene end by 8 bases; junction bases not matched to a gene: 2. CDR3 in amino acids: CASSLFTSGSTQYF. The CDR3 coding sequence is TGTGCCAGCAGTTTATTCACTAGCGGGAGTACGCAGTATTTT.

In nucleotides, the CDR3 is TGTGCCAGCAGTGTGCAGGGGGGCGCCTACGAGCAGTACTTC. As protein: CASSVQGGAYEQYF. This chain connects TRBV6-1 to TRBJ2-7, with D perhaps matching TRBD1 (7 bases). Trimming removed 4 bases at V and 2 bases at J, with 12 bases between. This CDR3 is 14 amino acids long. Per the germline V gene, CDR1 is MNHNS and CDR2 is SASEGT.

With regard to this clonotype: A much larger clone differs from this one at a single base, so this may be a read error. The chain is built from TRBV5-4 and TRBJ2-3; 13 bases align to TRBD2. CDR1 and CDR2 (germline): SGHNT, YYREEE (reference sequence). CDR3 length: 14 residues. Trimming at V came to 4 bases and at J to 11 bases, leaving 7 bases not matched to a gene. DNA of the CDR3: TGTGCCAGCAGCACAGGGACTAGCGGGACACTGCAGTATTTT. Translation gives CASSTGTSGTLQYF.

This clonotype turned up a few times. V is TRBV20-1 and J is TRBJ2-5; 9 bases fit TRBD2. The CDR3 runs 15 residues. The trim removed 2 bases at V and 2 bases at J, leaving 6 bases unmatched. Germline lookup yields CDR1 DFQATT and CDR2 SNEGSKA (reference sequence). In DNA, the CDR3 is TGCAGTGCTAGATCCTCAACTAGCGGGCAAGAGACCCAGTACTTC. Protein product: CSARSSTSGQETQYF.

This chain joins TRBV20-1 and TRBJ2-1, with TRBD2 matching over 7 bases. Trimming removed 3 bases from V and 4 bases from J; junction bases left unmatched: 9. The length of the CDR3 is 15 residues. The V gene's germline CDR1 is DFQATT and CDR2 SNEGSKA (reference sequence). This CDR3 is CSARDSSGAYNEQFF. The CDR3 bases are TGCAGTGCTAGGGACTCTAGCGGAGCATACAATGAGCAGTTCTTC.

This clonotype has just a few counts. The gene calls are TRBV7-3 and TRBJ2-3; D is uncertain. CDR1 and CDR2 from the germline V gene are SGHTA and FQGTGA. The CDR3 runs 16 residues. V was clipped by 8 bases and J by 1 base, with 19 bases between them. DNA of the CDR3: TGTGCCAGCGGCCCTGGGTACGGTCGGGGCACAGATACGCAGTATTTT. This codes for CASGPGYGRGTDTQYF.

This clonotype was recorded at least ten times. V usage is TRBV12-3 or TRBV12-4 and J usage is TRBJ2-5; 9 nucleotides match TRBD2. This CDR3 is built from 19 residues. The V and J ends lost 6 bases and 0 bases, in that order; junction bases with no gene match: 17. In DNA form, the CDR3 reads TGTGCCAGCAGCCGCCAGGGACTAGCTTTCCCACCTAACCAAGAGACCCAGTACTTC. The encoded protein is CASSRQGLAFPPNQETQYF.

The chain joins TRBV28 to TRBJ1-2; no clear D gene. This CDR3 spans 11 amino acids. Deletions cut 1 base from V and 8 bases from J, with 5 bases between. Germline CDR1 MDHEN, CDR2 SYDVKM. The chain's CDR3 is CASSLLSGYTF. CDR3 in DNA: TGTGCCAGCAGTTTATTGTCCGGCTACACCTTC.

This clonotype turned up a few times. The chain employs TRBV12-3 or TRBV12-4 and TRBJ1-1; a possible D gene is TRBD1 (6 bases). The CDR3 sequence is 14 residues long. Trimming took 0 bases from V and 4 from J, leaving 9 bases between them. CDR3 DNA: TGTGCCAGCAGTTTAGCGGGGGGGCGCACTGAAGCTTTCTTT. Its protein is CASSLAGGRTEAFF.

At least ten counts were recorded for this clonotype. Germline and junction disagree at one end, which may indicate a read error. This chain connects TRBV29-1 to TRBJ2-1; D is possibly TRBD2 (7 bases). This CDR3 has 14 amino acids. CDR1 is SQVTM, CDR2 ANQGSEA, per germline. The CDR3 nucleotides read TGCAGCGTCGAAGGGGGGGGCTCCTACAATGAGCAGTTCTTC. Amino acids: CSVEGGGSYNEQFF.

This clonotype was detected a few times. The chain has TRBV2 and TRBJ1-6; D uncertain. Germline CDR1 SNHLY, CDR2 FYNNEI. The CDR3 length is 11 residues. V dropped 7 bases and J dropped 4 bases, with 2 bases sitting between them. CDR3 loop: CASMYNSPLHF. The CDR3 region has the DNA TGTGCCAGCATGTATAATTCACCCCTCCACTTT.

The genes are TRBV20-1 and TRBJ2-5; D gene uncertain. In germline, CDR1 is DFQATT, CDR2 SNEGSKA (reference sequence). Trimming pared 5 bases from V and 3 bases from J, leaving 13 bases between. The CDR3 is 13 amino acids. The CDR3 sequence is CSALGPAEETQYF. The CDR3 nucleotides are TGCAGTGCTCTCGGCCCTGCGGAAGAGACCCAGTACTTC.